This T cell receptor beta chain was obtained from a study of T cell changes during pregnancy in multiple sclerosis. The germline V gene encodes CDR1 SEHNR and CDR2 FQNEAQ (reference sequence). The CDR3 is 17 amino acids. Trimming removed 5 bases from V and 0 bases from J; junction bases left unmatched: 9. Sequencing was performed with immunoSEQ multiplex PCR; in TCRdb, only in-frame clones are kept and a portion is missing. Of around 35,000 clones in the sample, almost 90% are singletons; the top ten hold 4.5%. This sequence was found in a female donor with multiple sclerosis, enrolled in a pregnancy study. The rearrangement uses TRBV7-9 and TRBJ2-5; 10 nucleotides align to TRBD2. Specimen: CD8+ T cells from peripheral blood mononuclear cells, collected after pregnancy. The CDR3 bases are TGTGCCAGCAGCCCCAAAACGACTAGCGGGTACCAAGAGACCCAGTACTTC. Amino acid sequence: CASSPKTTSGYQETQYF.